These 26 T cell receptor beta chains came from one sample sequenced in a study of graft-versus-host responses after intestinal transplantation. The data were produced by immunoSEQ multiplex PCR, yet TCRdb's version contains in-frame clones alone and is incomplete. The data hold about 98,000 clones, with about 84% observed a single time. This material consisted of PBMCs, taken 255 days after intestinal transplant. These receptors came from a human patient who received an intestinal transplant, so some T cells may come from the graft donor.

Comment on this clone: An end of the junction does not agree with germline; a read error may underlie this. The CDR3 region has the DNA TGCGCCAGCAGCCGACTATTAGATCGACAGGGGCTCCTGCGTTTT. The encoded protein is CASSRLLDRQGLLRF. This rearrangement joins TRBV4-1 to TRBJ2-3; 8 nucleotides line up with TRBD1. Germline V gene sequence: CDR1 MGHRA, CDR2 YSYEKL. CDR3 length equals 15 residues.

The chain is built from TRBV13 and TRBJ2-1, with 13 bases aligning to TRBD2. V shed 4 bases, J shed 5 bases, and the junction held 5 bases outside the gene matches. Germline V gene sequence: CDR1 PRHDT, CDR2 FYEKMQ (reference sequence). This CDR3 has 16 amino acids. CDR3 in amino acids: CASSSLLAGGNNEQFF. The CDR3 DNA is TGTGCCAGCAGCTCCCTACTAGCGGGGGGGAACAATGAGCAGTTCTTC.

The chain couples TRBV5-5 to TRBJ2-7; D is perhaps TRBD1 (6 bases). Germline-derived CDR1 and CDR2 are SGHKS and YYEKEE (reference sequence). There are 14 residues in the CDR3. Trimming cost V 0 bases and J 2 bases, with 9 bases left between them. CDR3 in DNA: TGTGCCAGCAGCTTGGTACAGGGTCCCTACGAGCAGTACTTC. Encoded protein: CASSLVQGPYEQYF.

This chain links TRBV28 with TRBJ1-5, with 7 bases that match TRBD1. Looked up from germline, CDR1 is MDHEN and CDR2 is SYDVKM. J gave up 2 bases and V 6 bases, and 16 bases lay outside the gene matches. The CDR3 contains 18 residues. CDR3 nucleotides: TGTGCCAGCAGGTCTATCGTCGGTTTGGGGACAGGCAATCAGCCCCAGCATTTT. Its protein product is CASRSIVGLGTGNQPQHF.

The CDR3 reads CASSREGGYNYGYTF. Here the CDR3 DNA reads TGTGCCAGCAGCCGCGAGGGCGGGTATAACTATGGCTACACCTTC. The rearrangement joins TRBV5-4 to TRBJ1-2, with no clear D. CDR1 is SGHNT and CDR2 is YYREEE in the germline V gene (reference sequence). Trimming shortened V by 4 bases and J by 1 base, and 14 bases separated the two germline ends. CDR3 length: 15 amino acids.

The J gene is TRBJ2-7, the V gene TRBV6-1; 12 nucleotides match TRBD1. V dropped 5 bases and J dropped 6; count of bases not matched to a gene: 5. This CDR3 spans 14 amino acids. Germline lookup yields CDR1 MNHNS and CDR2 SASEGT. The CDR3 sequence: CASSSGQGASEQYF. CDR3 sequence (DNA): TGTGCCAGCAGTTCGGGACAGGGGGCAAGCGAGCAGTACTTC.

In DNA, the CDR3 is TGTGCCACCCCGGTGGGGTCTGGAAACACCATATATTTT. It specifies CATPVGSGNTIYF. This chain links TRBV2 with TRBJ1-3; D not resolved. The CDR3 extends over 13 amino acids. Germline V CDR1 and CDR2: SNHLY, FYNNEI. V lost 10 bases and J 1 base, leaving 11 bases between the germline ends.

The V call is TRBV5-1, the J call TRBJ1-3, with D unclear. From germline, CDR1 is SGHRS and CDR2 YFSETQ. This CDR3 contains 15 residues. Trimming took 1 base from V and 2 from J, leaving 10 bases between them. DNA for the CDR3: TGCGCCAGCAGCTTGCAGTCAGAGGCTGGAAACACCATATATTTT. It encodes CASSLQSEAGNTIYF.

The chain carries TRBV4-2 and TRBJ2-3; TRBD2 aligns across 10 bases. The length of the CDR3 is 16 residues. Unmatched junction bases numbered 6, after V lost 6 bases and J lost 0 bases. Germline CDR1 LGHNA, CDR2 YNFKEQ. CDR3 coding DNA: TGTGCCAGCAGGGGTCTAGCGGGGGCTAGCACAGATACGCAGTATTTT. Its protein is CASRGLAGASTDTQYF.

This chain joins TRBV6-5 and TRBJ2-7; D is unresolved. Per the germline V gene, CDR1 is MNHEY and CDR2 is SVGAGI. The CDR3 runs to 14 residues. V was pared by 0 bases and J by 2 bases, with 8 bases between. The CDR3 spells CASSYSSRTYEQYF. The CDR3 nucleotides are TGTGCCAGCAGTTACTCGAGTCGGACCTACGAGCAGTACTTC.

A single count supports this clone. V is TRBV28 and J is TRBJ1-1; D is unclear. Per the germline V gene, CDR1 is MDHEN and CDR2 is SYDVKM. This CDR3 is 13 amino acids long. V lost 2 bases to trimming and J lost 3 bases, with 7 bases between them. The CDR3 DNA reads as TGTGCCAGCAGTTTACCGTGGGACACTGAAGCTTTCTTT. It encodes CASSLPWDTEAFF.

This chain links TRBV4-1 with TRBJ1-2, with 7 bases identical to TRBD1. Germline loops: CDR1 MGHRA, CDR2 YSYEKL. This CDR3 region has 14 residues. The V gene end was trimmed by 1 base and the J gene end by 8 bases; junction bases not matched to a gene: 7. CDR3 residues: CASSQVDRLPGYTF. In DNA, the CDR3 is TGCGCCAGCAGCCAAGTGGACAGGCTCCCGGGCTACACCTTC.

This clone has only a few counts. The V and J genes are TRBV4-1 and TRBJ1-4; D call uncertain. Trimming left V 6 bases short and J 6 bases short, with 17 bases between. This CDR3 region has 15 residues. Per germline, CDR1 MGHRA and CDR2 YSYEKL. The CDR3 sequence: CASRPEEGLYEKLFF. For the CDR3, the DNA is TGCGCCAGCAGACCAGAGGAGGGCTTATATGAAAAACTGTTTTTT.

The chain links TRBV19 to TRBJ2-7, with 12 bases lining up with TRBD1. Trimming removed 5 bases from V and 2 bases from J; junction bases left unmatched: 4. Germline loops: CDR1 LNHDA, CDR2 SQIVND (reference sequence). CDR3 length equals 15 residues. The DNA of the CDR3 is TGTGCCAGTAGTCCGCGGGACAGGGGGCCCTACGAGCAGTACTTC. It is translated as CASSPRDRGPYEQYF.

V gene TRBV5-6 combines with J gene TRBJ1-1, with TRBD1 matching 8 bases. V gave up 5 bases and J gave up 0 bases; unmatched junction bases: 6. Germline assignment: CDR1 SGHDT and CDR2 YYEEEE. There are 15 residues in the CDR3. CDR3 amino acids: CASSSEDRVNTEAFF. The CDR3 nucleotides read TGTGCCAGCAGTAGCGAGGACAGGGTGAACACTGAAGCTTTCTTT.

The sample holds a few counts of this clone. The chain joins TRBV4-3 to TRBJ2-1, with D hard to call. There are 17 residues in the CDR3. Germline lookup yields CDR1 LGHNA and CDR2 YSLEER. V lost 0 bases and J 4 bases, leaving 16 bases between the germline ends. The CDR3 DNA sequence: TGCGCCAGCAGCCAAGATCTTGGGAACAGTAATTACAATGAGCAGTTCTTC. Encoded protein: CASSQDLGNSNYNEQFF.

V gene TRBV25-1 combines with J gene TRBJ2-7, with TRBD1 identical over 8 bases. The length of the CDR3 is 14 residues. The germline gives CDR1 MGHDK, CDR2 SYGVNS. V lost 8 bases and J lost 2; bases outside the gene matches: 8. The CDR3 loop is CASADGTGPYEQYF. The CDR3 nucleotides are TGTGCCAGCGCCGACGGGACAGGTCCCTACGAGCAGTACTTC.

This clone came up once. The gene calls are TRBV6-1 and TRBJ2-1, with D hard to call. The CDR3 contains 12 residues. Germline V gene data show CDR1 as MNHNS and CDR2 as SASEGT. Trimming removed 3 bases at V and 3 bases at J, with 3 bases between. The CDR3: CASSEVYNEQFF. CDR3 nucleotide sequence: TGTGCCAGCAGTGAGGTCTACAATGAGCAGTTCTTC.

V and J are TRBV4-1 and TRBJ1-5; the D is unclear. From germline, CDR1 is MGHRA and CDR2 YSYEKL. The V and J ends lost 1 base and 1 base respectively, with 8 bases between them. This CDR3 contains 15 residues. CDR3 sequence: CASSQGSESNQPQHF. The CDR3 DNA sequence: TGCGCCAGCAGCCAAGGATCAGAAAGCAATCAGCCCCAGCATTTT.

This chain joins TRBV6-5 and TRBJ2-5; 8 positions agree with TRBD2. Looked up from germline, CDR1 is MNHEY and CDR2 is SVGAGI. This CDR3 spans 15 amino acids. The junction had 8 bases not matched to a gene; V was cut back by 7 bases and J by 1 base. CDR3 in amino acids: CASTYLGGVQETQYF. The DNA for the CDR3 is TGTGCCAGCACCTACCTCGGGGGGGTCCAAGAGACCCAGTACTTC.

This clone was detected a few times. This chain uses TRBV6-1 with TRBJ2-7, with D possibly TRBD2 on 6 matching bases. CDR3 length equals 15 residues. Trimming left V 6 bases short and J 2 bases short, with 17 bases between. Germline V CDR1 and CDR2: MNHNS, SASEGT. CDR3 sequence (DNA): TGTGCCAGCAGGTCTCCGGGACTCGCCCCCTACGAGCAGTACTTC. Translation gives CASRSPGLAPYEQYF.

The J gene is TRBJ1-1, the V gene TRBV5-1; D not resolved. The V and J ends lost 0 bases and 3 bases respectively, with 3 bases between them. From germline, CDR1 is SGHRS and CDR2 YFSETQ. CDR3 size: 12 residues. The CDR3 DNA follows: TGCGCCAGCAGCTTGGGACACACTGAAGCTTTCTTT. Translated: CASSLGHTEAFF.

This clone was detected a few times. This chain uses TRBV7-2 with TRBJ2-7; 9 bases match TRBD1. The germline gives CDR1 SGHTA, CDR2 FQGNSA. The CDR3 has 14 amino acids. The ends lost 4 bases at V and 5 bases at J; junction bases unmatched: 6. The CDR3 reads CASSSETGGNEQYF. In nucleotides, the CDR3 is TGTGCCAGCAGCTCTGAGACAGGGGGAAACGAGCAGTACTTC.

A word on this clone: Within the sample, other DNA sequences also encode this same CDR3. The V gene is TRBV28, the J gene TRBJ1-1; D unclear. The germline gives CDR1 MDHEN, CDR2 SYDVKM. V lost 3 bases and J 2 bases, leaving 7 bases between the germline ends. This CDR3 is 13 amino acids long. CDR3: CASSLRENTEAFF. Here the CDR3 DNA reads TGTGCCAGCAGTTTGCGGGAAAACACTGAAGCTTTCTTT. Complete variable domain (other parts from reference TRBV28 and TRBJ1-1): DVKVTQSSRYLVKRTGEKVFLECVQDMDHENMFWYRQDPGLGLRLIYFSYDVKMKEKGDIPEGYSVSREKKERFSLILESASTNQTSMYLCASSLRENTEAFFGQGTRLTVV.

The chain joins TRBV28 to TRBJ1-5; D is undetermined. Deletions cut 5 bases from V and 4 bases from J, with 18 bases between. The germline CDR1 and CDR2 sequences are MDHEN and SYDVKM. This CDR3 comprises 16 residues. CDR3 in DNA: TGTGCCAGCAGTCCCCATCGAGCGGTAGGGAATCAGCCCCAGCATTTT. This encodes CASSPHRAVGNQPQHF. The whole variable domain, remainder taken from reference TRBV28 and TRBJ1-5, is DVKVTQSSRYLVKRTGEKVFLECVQDMDHENMFWYRQDPGLGLRLIYFSYDVKMKEKGDIPEGYSVSREKKERFSLILESASTNQTSMYLCASSPHRAVGNQPQHFGDGTRLSIL.

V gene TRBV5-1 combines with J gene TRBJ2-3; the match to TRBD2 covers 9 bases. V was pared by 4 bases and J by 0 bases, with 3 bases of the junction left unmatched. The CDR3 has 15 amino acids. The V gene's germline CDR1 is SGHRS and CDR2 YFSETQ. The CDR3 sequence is CASSPSGASTDTQYF. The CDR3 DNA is TGCGCCAGCAGCCCTAGCGGGGCAAGCACAGATACGCAGTATTTT.